Following are 27 T cell receptor beta chains from one sample sequenced in a study of Graves' ophthalmopathy and Graves' hyperthyroidism. Amplification of the TCR beta CDR3 regions used RNA transcripts (as template). The first-round RT-PCR employed HTBI primers together with the Qiagen OneStep RT-PCR kit. A multiplex PCR was then performed as the second round. TCRdb reanalysed the multiplex PCR reads using MiXCR and keeps one entry per CDR3 protein. The sample contains about 370,000 distinct CDR3 sequences, around 18% of which appear only once. The sequencing sample was made of peripheral blood. All receptors come from a woman aged 18-30 years with Graves' ophthalmopathy.

This clonotype has a count of ten or more. The chain combines TRBV28 with TRBJ2-7; D call uncertain. This CDR3 contains 14 residues. Germline lookup yields CDR1 MDHEN and CDR2 SYDVKM. Trimming left V 4 bases short and J 10 bases short, with 20 bases between. The CDR3 sequence: CASSSQSVLSEQYF. The DNA of the CDR3 is TGTGCCAGCAGTTCCCAGTCTGTCCTAAGCGAACAGTACTTC.

The chain employs TRBV6-1 and TRBJ2-5, with D perhaps matching TRBD1 (6 bases). CDR3 length equals 14 residues. Trimming removed 11 bases at V and 4 bases at J, with 20 bases between. Germline lookup yields CDR1 MNHNS and CDR2 SASEGT. The CDR3 spells CAAQNAGVGETQYF. CDR3 in DNA: TGTGCCGCCCAAAACGCAGGGGTTGGAGAGACCCAGTACTTC.

In this sample, this clonotype turned up many times. The chain employs TRBV28 and TRBJ2-2; no clear D gene. CDR1 is MDHEN and CDR2 is SYDVKM in the germline V gene. The CDR3 loop spans 12 amino acids. The germline V and J ends were trimmed by 5 bases and 6 bases, with 7 bases remaining between them. CDR3 sequence (DNA): TGTGCCAGCAGTCCCCTCTCCGGGGAGCTGTTTTTT. This translates into CASSPLSGELFF. Looking up the rest from reference TRBV28 and TRBJ2-2 gives the full variable domain: DVKVTQSSRYLVKRTGEKVFLECVQDMDHENMFWYRQDPGLGLRLIYFSYDVKMKEKGDIPEGYSVSREKKERFSLILESASTNQTSMYLCASSPLSGELFFGEGSRLTVL.

This clonotype was detected ten times or more. J is TRBJ1-1 and V is TRBV7-2; D unclear. V lost 5 bases to trimming and J lost 11 bases, with 15 bases between them. The CDR3 is 12 amino acids. Germline V gives CDR1 SGHTA, CDR2 FQGNSA. This CDR3 reads CASSPREGRAFF. CDR3 sequence (DNA): TGTGCCAGCAGCCCGAGGGAGGGTAGGGCTTTCTTT.

Remarks on this clonotype: This may stem from a read error, because a much larger clone lies one nucleotide away. The V call is TRBV2, the J call TRBJ1-6; D gene ambiguous. Germline CDR1 SNHLY, CDR2 FYNNEI. Deletions cut 10 bases from V and 7 bases from J, with 2 bases between. CDR3 size: 9 residues. CDR3 sequence: CATNSPLHF. In nucleotides, the CDR3 is TGTGCCACCAATTCACCCCTCCACTTT. Variable domain in full (rest from reference TRBV2 and TRBJ1-6): EPEVTQTPSHQVTQMGQEVILRCVPISNHLYFYWYRQILGQKVEFLVSFYNNEISEKSEIFDDQFSVERPDGSNFTLKIRSTKLEDSAMYFCATNSPLHFGNGTRLTVT.

The chain uses TRBV6-1 and TRBJ2-7, with TRBD2 matching over 9 bases. Germline lookup yields CDR1 MNHNS and CDR2 SASEGT. This CDR3 is 14 amino acids long. V lost 1 base, J lost 9 bases, and 7 bases stayed unmatched. CDR3 residues: CASSEVGGSGRQYF. Written as DNA, the CDR3 is TGTGCCAGCAGTGAAGTGGGGGGTAGCGGGAGGCAGTACTTC.

This clonotype has at least ten counts. The J gene is TRBJ2-5, the V gene TRBV6-5; D unresolved. Trimming stripped 0 bases from V and 4 bases from J, with 9 bases between. CDR1 MNHEY and CDR2 SVGAGI come from the germline V gene. The CDR3 extends over 14 amino acids. The CDR3 reads CASSYSEVRETQYF. The CDR3 DNA reads TGTGCCAGCAGTTACTCCGAGGTTCGAGAGACCCAGTACTTC.

The chain has TRBV3-1 and TRBJ1-5; 8 nucleotides agree with TRBD1. Trimming took 7 bases from V and 1 from J; bases not matched to a gene: 21. CDR3 length: 20 residues. Germline V gene data show CDR1 as LGHDT and CDR2 as YNNKEL (reference sequence). The CDR3 sequence is CASTPRPRDRTLGSNQPQHF. CDR3 nucleotides: TGTGCCAGCACCCCCCGCCCCAGGGACAGGACTTTAGGGAGCAATCAGCCCCAGCATTTT.

This clonotype was observed many times. The CDR3 loop reads CASSASGQGVREQYF. Written as DNA, the CDR3 is TGTGCCAGTAGTGCGTCGGGACAGGGTGTTCGCGAGCAGTACTTC. The rearrangement joins TRBV19 to TRBJ2-7, with 9 bases matching TRBD1. CDR3 length: 15 amino acids. V shed 5 bases and J 6 bases; nucleotides not matched to a gene: 11. CDR1 LNHDA and CDR2 SQIVND come from the germline V gene (reference sequence). Variable domain in full (rest from reference TRBV19 and TRBJ2-7): DGGITQSPKYLFRKEGQNVTLSCEQNLNHDAMYWYRQDPGQGLRLIYYSQIVNDFQKGDIAEGYSVSREKKESFPLTVTSAQKNPTAFYLCASSASGQGVREQYFGPGTRLTVT.

This clonotype was recorded at least ten times. This sequence joins TRBV6-2 or TRBV6-3 and TRBJ1-5; 7 nucleotides match TRBD1. Germline assignment: CDR1 MNHEY and CDR2 SVGEGT. This CDR3 is 18 amino acids long. V lost 2 bases, J lost 0 bases, and 10 bases stayed unmatched. CDR3 nucleotide sequence: TGTGCCAGCAGTTACCCACGGGACAGATCCTATAGCAATCAGCCCCAGCATTTT. Its protein is CASSYPRDRSYSNQPQHF.

This clonotype occurred once. The rearrangement joins TRBV28 to TRBJ1-2; D gene ambiguous. V was trimmed by 5 bases and J by 6 bases, leaving 10 bases between them. This CDR3 is built from 12 residues. CDR1 MDHEN and CDR2 SYDVKM come from the germline V gene. This chain's CDR3 is CASSTDTDGYTF. The CDR3 DNA reads as TGTGCCAGCAGTACCGATACTGATGGCTACACCTTC.

This clonotype has at least ten counts. The chain recombines TRBV6-1 with TRBJ2-7; D is ambiguous. The ends were cut back, 8 bases at V and 3 bases at J, with 11 bases in the middle. The CDR3 covers 12 residues. Germline-derived CDR1 and CDR2 are MNHNS and SASEGT. Written as DNA, the CDR3 is TGTGCCAGCTCCCAACGTATCTACGAGCAGTACTTC. Encoded protein: CASSQRIYEQYF.

The table lists this clonotype with many counts. The chain has TRBV20-1 and TRBJ2-2; TRBD2 matches 9 bases. The CDR3 contains 15 residues. Germline V gene data show CDR1 as DFQATT and CDR2 as SNEGSKA (reference sequence). The CDR3 protein is CGWQAGGVGTGELFF. The CDR3 DNA reads TGCGGATGGCAGGCGGGAGGGGTAGGAACCGGGGAGCTGTTTTTT.

The chain carries TRBV29-1 and TRBJ1-1, with TRBD1 as a possible D gene (5 bases). Germline V gene lookup returns CDR1 SQVTM and CDR2 ANQGSEA. This CDR3 has 15 amino acids. Trimming removed 5 bases at V and 3 bases at J, with 19 bases between. The DNA for the CDR3 is TGCAGCGTTTTTGGGGGTCGGAGGCGGGACACTGAAGCTTTCTTT. This sequence encodes CSVFGGRRRDTEAFF.

V is TRBV28 and J is TRBJ2-7; D may be TRBD1 (6 bases). Trimming pared 6 bases from V and 0 bases from J, leaving 15 bases between. The CDR3 totals 15 residues. The germline gives CDR1 MDHEN, CDR2 SYDVKM. CDR3 sequence reads: CASSTTGISSYEQYF. CDR3 sequence (DNA): TGTGCCAGCAGCACAACAGGGATAAGCTCCTACGAGCAGTACTTC.

The sample holds many counts of this clonotype. V gene TRBV9 combines with J gene TRBJ2-7, with TRBD2 identical over 11 bases. The CDR3 totals 16 residues. The junction had 7 bases not matched to a gene; V was cut back by 0 bases and J by 5 bases. CDR1 is SGDLS, CDR2 YYNGEE, per germline. CDR3 in amino acids: CASSVDGSGRAHEQYF. The CDR3 nucleotides read TGTGCCAGCAGCGTAGATGGTAGCGGGAGGGCCCACGAGCAGTACTTC.

The rearrangement uses TRBV7-9 and TRBJ2-5; tentatively, D is TRBD1 or TRBD2 (5 bases each). Looked up from germline, CDR1 is SEHNR and CDR2 is FQNEAQ (reference sequence). Between the trimmed V and J ends, which lost 7 bases and 2 bases, there was a span of 11 bases. This CDR3 has 13 residues. Here the CDR3 DNA reads TGTGCCAGCATGAGGGGAACTCAAGAGACCCAGTACTTC. It specifies CASMRGTQETQYF.

The rearrangement joins TRBV4-1 to TRBJ2-3; D may be TRBD1 (6 bases). From germline, CDR1 is MGHRA and CDR2 YSYEKL. The CDR3 spans 18 residues. V was shortened by 1 base and J by 6 bases, with 23 bases between the two germline ends. The CDR3 is CASSQGGPGSPQKDTQYF. CDR3 sequence (DNA): TGCGCCAGCAGCCAAGGGGGGCCTGGGAGCCCCCAAAAGGATACGCAGTATTTT.

This clonotype was seen at least ten times. V and J are TRBV12-3 or TRBV12-4 and TRBJ1-6, with D unclear. The CDR3 is 15 amino acids. V was clipped by 7 bases and J by 6 bases, with 16 bases between them. The chain's CDR3 is CASTLRGRGNSPLHF. The CDR3 DNA reads as TGTGCCAGCACCCTACGGGGTAGAGGTAATTCACCCCTCCACTTT.

This clonotype was observed at least ten times. V usage is TRBV4-1 and J usage is TRBJ2-7, with 7 bases fitting TRBD1. Germline V gene lookup returns CDR1 MGHRA and CDR2 YSYEKL. The V gene end was trimmed by 4 bases and the J gene end by 6 bases; junction bases not matched to a gene: 9. CDR3 length: 14 residues. CDR3 protein: CASSLYVQGSEQYF. The DNA of the CDR3 is TGCGCCAGCAGCCTGTACGTACAGGGGTCCGAGCAGTACTTC.

Ten or more counts support this clonotype. The chain carries TRBV6-2 or TRBV6-3 and TRBJ1-5; D might be TRBD1 (5 bases). This CDR3 contains 14 residues. Germline loops: CDR1 MNHEY, CDR2 SVGEGT. Trimming pared 3 bases from V and 0 bases from J, leaving 6 bases between. DNA of the CDR3: TGTGCCAGCAGTTATCAGGGTAGCAATCAGCCCCAGCATTTT. Translating it yields CASSYQGSNQPQHF.

This clonotype was observed at least ten times. The J gene is TRBJ1-1, the V gene TRBV9, with 8 bases lining up with TRBD1. Trimming at V came to 0 bases and at J to 2 bases, leaving 3 bases not matched to a gene. CDR3 length: 15 residues. CDR1 and CDR2 from the germline V gene are SGDLS and YYNGEE. The CDR3 here is CASSVGSGGNTEAFF. As DNA, the CDR3 is TGTGCCAGCAGCGTAGGTTCAGGGGGCAACACTGAAGCTTTCTTT.

This clonotype was picked up many times. This chain uses TRBV27 with TRBJ1-2; no definite D call. CDR3 length: 15 amino acids. Germline V gene data show CDR1 as MNHEY and CDR2 as SMNVEV (reference sequence). The ends were cut back, 0 bases at V and 0 bases at J, with 8 bases in the middle. The CDR3 DNA sequence: TGTGCCAGCAGTTTATCGTCTGTAGCTAACTATGGCTACACCTTC. Translating it yields CASSLSSVANYGYTF.

The chain carries TRBV6-1 and TRBJ1-2; maybe TRBD1 (6 bases). This CDR3 region has 13 residues. V was cut by 2 bases and J by 12 bases, with 16 bases left in between. Germline CDR1 MNHNS, CDR2 SASEGT. Written as DNA, the CDR3 is TGTGCCAGCAGTGAAATCGGACAGCTTGTTCACACCTTC. This codes for CASSEIGQLVHTF.

This clonotype was seen only once. This rearrangement joins TRBV30 to TRBJ1-1, with D maybe TRBD1 (5 bases). Per germline, CDR1 GTSNPN and CDR2 SVGIG (reference sequence). V lost 6 bases and J lost 1, with 15 bases in between. CDR3 length: 14 residues. CDR3 bases: TGTGCCTGCAGGGCAACCCTCTCGAACACTGAAGCTTTCTTT. The encoded protein is CACRATLSNTEAFF.

This chain connects TRBV12-3 or TRBV12-4 to TRBJ2-3; no clear D gene. The germline V and J ends were trimmed by 5 bases and 2 bases, with 11 bases remaining between them. This CDR3 contains 14 residues. The CDR3 DNA follows: TGTGCCAGCAGTCCCCCCCGGAACACAGATACGCAGTATTTT. Translation gives CASSPPRNTDTQYF.

This clonotype was seen more than once but under ten times. This chain's CDR3 is CSVTRRVAEAFF. The CDR3 region has the DNA TGCAGTGTTACCCGTCGGGTGGCTGAAGCTTTCTTT. The J gene is TRBJ1-1, the V gene TRBV20-1; no definite D call. Germline V gene lookup returns CDR1 DFQATT and CDR2 SNEGSKA (reference sequence). The CDR3 loop spans 12 amino acids. V was trimmed by 7 bases and J by 6 bases, leaving 15 bases between them.